The 25 T cell receptor beta chains reported below all come from one sample, sequenced in a study of human T cells and chemical hapten exposure. The authors' total RNA extraction used unfractionated whole blood. TCRdb recomputed calls from the 5' RACE reads with MiXCR, one row per CDR3 protein. Of 150,000 or so distinct CDR3 sequences in the sample, 4.1% were seen once. The receptors come from a female donor in good health.

The J gene is TRBJ2-5, the V gene TRBV10-3, with D uncertain. CDR1 and CDR2 from the germline V gene are ENHRY and SYGVKD. V lost 4 bases and J lost 2, with 14 bases in between. This CDR3 region has 15 residues. The CDR3 DNA is TGTGCCATCAGTGCCTTACTGGGTTGTCAAGAGACCCAGTACTTC. Protein: CAISALLGCQETQYF.

This clonotype was found a few times. This sequence joins TRBV5-6 and TRBJ1-1; no definite D call. The CDR3 length is 13 residues. Trimming stripped 2 bases from V and 3 bases from J, with 8 bases between. From germline, CDR1 is SGHDT and CDR2 YYEEEE. The CDR3 is CASSFGTYTEAFF. DNA of the CDR3: TGTGCCAGCAGCTTCGGCACATACACTGAAGCTTTCTTT.

This clonotype was observed a few times. V is TRBV27 and J is TRBJ2-3; D is unresolved. The CDR3 contains 14 residues. Germline lookup yields CDR1 MNHEY and CDR2 SMNVEV (reference sequence). V lost 3 bases and J lost 4, with 11 bases in between. In DNA form, the CDR3 reads TGTGCCAGCAGTTTGCTGGGAAGCGCAGATACGCAGTATTTT. Translating gives CASSLLGSADTQYF.

The table lists this clonotype with many counts. The genes are TRBV6-4 and TRBJ1-1, with D unclear. Trimming took off 2 bases at V and 3 bases at J, with 10 bases between the two ends. The CDR3 runs 14 residues. CDR1 and CDR2 (germline): MRHNA, SNTAGT. The CDR3, as DNA: TGTGCCAGCAGTGACGGACGGGATCACACTGAAGCTTTCTTT. Amino acid sequence: CASSDGRDHTEAFF.

This clonotype appeared many times. This rearrangement joins TRBV7-8 to TRBJ2-2; 10 nucleotides line up with TRBD1. The germline V gene encodes CDR1 SGHVS and CDR2 FQNEAQ. The CDR3 extends over 18 amino acids. The junction had 16 bases not matched to a gene; V was cut back by 6 bases and J by 6 bases. DNA for the CDR3: TGTGCCAGCAGTTTTTACTGGCGGGGACAGGGGCTTGCCGGGGAGCTGTTTTTT. Amino acid sequence: CASSFYWRGQGLAGELFF.

This clonotype was detected many times. V is TRBV14 and J is TRBJ1-1; D is uncertain. CDR1 is SGHDN, CDR2 FVKESK, per germline. The CDR3 spans 14 residues. V lost 4 bases to trimming and J lost 11 bases, with 20 bases between them. For the CDR3, the DNA is TGTGCCAGCAGCCCCAGTCCTGTCCGCTATATGGCTTTCTTT. Amino acid sequence: CASSPSPVRYMAFF.

This clonotype was seen repeatedly, ten times or more. This rearrangement joins TRBV7-9 to TRBJ2-3; D remains unclear. The CDR3 runs 13 residues. In germline, CDR1 is SEHNR, CDR2 FQNEAQ (reference sequence). Trimming removed 6 bases from V and 2 bases from J, with 9 bases in between. The CDR3 coding sequence is TGTGCCAGCAGGGGCGAACTCACAGATACGCAGTATTTT. It is translated as CASRGELTDTQYF.

In its sample, this clonotype was seen many times. The rearrangement links TRBV6-5 to TRBJ2-6; D tentatively fits TRBD1 or TRBD2 (6 bases each). V lost 2 bases to trimming and J lost 0 bases, with 14 bases between them. The germline V gene encodes CDR1 MNHEY and CDR2 SVGAGI. This CDR3 contains 18 residues. CDR3 coding DNA: TGTGCCAGCAGTTACCCCACGGGGGCTTCCTCTGGGGCCAACGTCCTGACTTTC. The encoded protein is CASSYPTGASSGANVLTF.

In this sample, this clonotype turned up many times. The genes are TRBV4-2 and TRBJ2-7; 9 positions agree with TRBD2. V gave up 3 bases and J gave up 6 bases; unmatched junction bases: 6. The CDR3 length is 14 residues. Germline-derived CDR1 and CDR2 are LGHNA and YNFKEQ. Written as DNA, the CDR3 is TGTGCCAGCAGCCAGATGGGACTAGCTGTCGAGCAGTACTTC. Translated, it gives CASSQMGLAVEQYF.

This clonotype was detected a few times. The CDR3 region has the DNA TGTGCCAGCAGCTGGTCCTCATCTTTGAGCTCTGGAAACACCATATATTTT. Its translation: CASSWSSSLSSGNTIYF. The gene calls are TRBV7-2 and TRBJ1-3, with unresolved D. V was trimmed by 4 bases and J by 0 bases, leaving 16 bases between them. This CDR3 is built from 17 residues. Looked up from germline, CDR1 is SGHTA and CDR2 is FQGNSA.

This clonotype has a count of ten or more. V is TRBV5-1 and J is TRBJ1-3; D is undetermined. V dropped 5 bases and J dropped 0 bases, with 9 bases sitting between them. The CDR3 totals 14 residues. The germline V gene encodes CDR1 SGHRS and CDR2 YFSETQ. The CDR3: CASRPAYSGNTIYF. The CDR3 DNA sequence: TGCGCCAGCAGACCAGCTTACTCTGGAAACACCATATATTTT.

This clonotype was seen a few times. DNA of the CDR3: TGCGCCAGCCGACGGGACAGGGACATAGGGTGGCCCCAGCATTTT. It yields the protein CASRRDRDIGWPQHF. The V and J genes are TRBV5-1 and TRBJ1-5; 9 nucleotides align to TRBD1. This CDR3 has 15 residues. The J segment lost 9 bases and the V segment lost 7 bases, leaving 14 bases of the junction unmatched. CDR1 SGHRS and CDR2 YFSETQ come from the germline V gene.

This clonotype was recorded at least ten times. The V gene is TRBV6-1, the J gene TRBJ1-6; D gene ambiguous. The CDR3 covers 11 residues. The germline gives CDR1 MNHNS, CDR2 SASEGT. Trimming took off 4 bases at V and 13 bases at J, with 8 bases between the two ends. The CDR3 spells CASSGRGPLHF. The CDR3 DNA reads TGTGCCAGCAGTGGACGGGGTCCCCTCCACTTT.

Ten or more counts support this clonotype. The chain links TRBV7-9 to TRBJ2-4; D is possibly TRBD1 or TRBD2 (5 bases each). This CDR3 contains 16 residues. V dropped 5 bases and J dropped 7 bases, with 21 bases sitting between them. Germline CDR1 SEHNR, CDR2 FQNEAQ (reference sequence). The CDR3 coding sequence is TGTGCCAGCAGCCTGAGGGGTGGCTCTTCGCGGAACATTCAGTACTTC. Its translation is CASSLRGGSSRNIQYF.

This clonotype was picked up a small number of times. The chain employs TRBV6-5 and TRBJ1-4; 8 nucleotides match TRBD1. This CDR3 is 16 amino acids long. Germline V CDR1 and CDR2: MNHEY, SVGAGI. V shed 5 bases and J 5 bases; nucleotides not matched to a gene: 10. The CDR3 sequence: CASSIFHRGGNEKLFF. CDR3 coding DNA: TGTGCCAGCAGTATATTTCACAGGGGGGGAAATGAAAAACTGTTTTTT.

This clonotype was picked up many times. The chain carries TRBV2 and TRBJ1-2; D is perhaps TRBD1 (5 bases). CDR1 and CDR2 (germline): SNHLY, FYNNEI. The CDR3 consists of 16 residues. V shed 2 bases and J shed 4 bases, with 17 bases lying between them. The CDR3 DNA is TGTGCCAGCAGTGAAACCCCGGGCCGAACAGGCTATGGCTACACCTTC. This translates into CASSETPGRTGYGYTF.

Ten or more counts support this clonotype. The gene calls are TRBV4-1 and TRBJ2-1, with no clear D. The CDR3 contains 13 residues. The V gene's germline CDR1 is MGHRA and CDR2 YSYEKL. V was clipped by 0 bases and J by 10 bases, with 10 bases between them. The CDR3 bases are TGCGCCAGCAGCCAAGAAATCGAGAGAGAGCAGTTCTTC. The encoded protein is CASSQEIEREQFF.

The sample holds many counts of this clonotype. The chain has TRBV7-9 and TRBJ2-7; unclear D gene. CDR3 length: 13 amino acids. Trimming stripped 4 bases from V and 6 bases from J, with 13 bases between. Germline CDR1 SEHNR, CDR2 FQNEAQ (reference sequence). This chain's CDR3 is CASSSSGPPEQYF. CDR3 in DNA: TGTGCCAGCAGCTCCTCAGGCCCCCCCGAGCAGTACTTC.

Only a few counts were recorded for this clonotype. The V call is TRBV24-1, the J call TRBJ2-1; 8 bases align to TRBD1. The ends lost 7 bases at V and 2 bases at J; junction bases unmatched: 6. Germline assignment: CDR1 KGHDR and CDR2 SFDVKD. The CDR3 contains 15 residues. This CDR3 reads CATSASGGAYNEQFF. The CDR3 bases are TGTGCCACCAGCGCCTCAGGGGGCGCCTACAATGAGCAGTTCTTC.

In this sample, this clonotype turned up many times. CDR3 DNA sequence: TGTGCCAGCAGCTCCACCCCAGTAACAGGGTACCCCCCTAATGAGCAGTACTTC. This translates into CASSSTPVTGYPPNEQYF. The chain employs TRBV7-9 and TRBJ2-7; D is possibly TRBD1 (6 bases). Looked up from germline, CDR1 is SEHNR and CDR2 is FQNEAQ (reference sequence). Between the trimmed V and J ends, which lost 4 bases and 7 bases, there was a span of 29 bases. The CDR3 is 18 residues long.

Details on this clonotype: A single base separates this from a much larger clone, so it may be a read error. The chain has TRBV19 and TRBJ1-2; 7 bases are a match to TRBD1. After removal of 7 bases from V and 7 bases from J, the junction contained 12 bases not matched to a gene. This CDR3 is built from 14 residues. Germline CDR1 reads LNHDA; CDR2 reads SQIVND (reference sequence). The CDR3 loop reads CASTATSRGRGYTF. CDR3 in DNA: TGTGCCAGTACGGCTACTTCGAGGGGGCGTGGCTACACCTTC.

This clonotype was recorded at least ten times. The chain couples TRBV7-2 to TRBJ2-2; D perhaps matches TRBD1 (6 bases). There are 16 residues in the CDR3. Trimming pared 0 bases from V and 6 bases from J, leaving 14 bases between. Looked up from germline, CDR1 is SGHTA and CDR2 is FQGNSA. The CDR3 spells CASSLAPGTSSGELFF. The CDR3 DNA reads as TGTGCCAGCAGCTTAGCTCCCGGGACATCATCCGGGGAGCTGTTTTTT.

This clonotype was seen only a few times. The V and J genes are TRBV6-1 and TRBJ2-1; D gene unclear. V lost 6 bases, J lost 0 bases, and 9 bases lay in between. CDR1 is MNHNS and CDR2 is SASEGT in the germline V gene. The CDR3 sequence is 14 residues long. The DNA of the CDR3 is TGTGCCAGCAGAGTTTATAGCTCCTACAATGAGCAGTTCTTC. The encoded protein is CASRVYSSYNEQFF.

This clonotype was seen at least ten times. The rearrangement links TRBV20-1 to TRBJ2-3; no clear D gene. Germline-derived CDR1 and CDR2 are DFQATT and SNEGSKA (reference sequence). This CDR3 is 11 amino acids long. Trimming pared 6 bases from V and 4 bases from J, leaving 8 bases between. The CDR3, as DNA: TGCAGTGCCCAGCCGTCAGATACGCAGTATTTT. This encodes CSAQPSDTQYF.

The table lists this clonotype with many counts. CDR3 DNA: TGTGCCAGCAGCCCCCCAGGGGCTGGTGAAAAACTGTTTTTT. Translating it yields CASSPPGAGEKLFF. The chain joins TRBV5-4 to TRBJ1-4, with D possibly TRBD1 on 6 matching bases. This CDR3 region has 14 residues. The V gene lost 4 bases and the J gene lost 7 bases, with 14 bases spanning the gap. Germline assignment: CDR1 SGHNT and CDR2 YYREEE (reference sequence).